The source of this T cell receptor beta chain is a study of cytomegalovirus exposure and HLA in healthy donors. As for the study in general: Approximately 81% of 350 to 400 genotyped donors fell in the Caucasian-associated ancestry cluster.

The study, taken as a whole, reports: Later, an analysis showed that TCR beta chains associated with HLA were more clonally expanded than others that were equally common. Roughly even sequencing depth across donors was the assumption behind the presence/absence analyses.

With 60 Vbeta and 13 Jbeta primers, the PCR was carried out. The protocol was immunoSEQ multiplex PCR, while the TCRdb copy is restricted to in-frame clones and leaves out a portion. The table includes around 65,000 clones, about four fifths detected once. The CDR3 sequence is 16 residues long. V lost 4 bases to trimming and J lost 0 bases, with 15 bases between them. Germline V gives CDR1 SGHNT, CDR2 YYREEE (reference sequence). Concerning this clone itself: Its specificity is not known.

This chain links TRBV5-4 with TRBJ2-3; a weak D match, TRBD2 (6 bases). The sequencing sample was made of PBMCs. The receptor was derived from a woman in her thirties in good health and CMV-seronegative. The CDR3 nucleotides read TGTGCCAGCAGCGGGTTAGCGGCGGCTAGCACAGATACGCAGTATTTT. Protein: CASSGLAAASTDTQYF.